The rows below give T cell receptor beta chains drawn from one sample of a study of T cell changes during pregnancy in multiple sclerosis. Clones were sequenced by immunoSEQ multiplex PCR, and TCRdb holds only the in-frame ones, with some missing. The table includes tens of thousands of clones, nearly 95% detected once. The input for sequencing was peripheral blood, taken in the second trimester of pregnancy. These receptor sequences come from a female donor in good health, enrolled as a control in a pregnancy study. Both conserved end residues are part of each CDR3. Fields, in order: CDR3 length, J gene, clone size, D gene, V gene, CDR3 DNA, CDR3 protein. A D gene is named only where the DNA matches it firmly. The size of a clone is reported for some rows only, either as once, few or many, or as a class for expanded clones.

length: 16
J: TRBJ2-5
size: .
D: TRBD1
V: TRBV7-9
DNA: TGTGCCAGCAGCCGATCGGGACAGGGGGCGGCAGAGACCCAGTACTTC
CDR3: CASSRSGQGAAETQYF

length: 11
J: TRBJ2-7
size: .
D: .
V: TRBV7-8
DNA: TGTGCCAGCAGCCCTTTCGACGAGCAGTACTTC
CDR3: CASSPFDEQYF

length: 12
J: TRBJ2-7
size: .
D: .
V: TRBV6-5
DNA: TGTGCCAGCAGCCTCAAGAGCTACGAGCAGTACTTC
CDR3: CASSLKSYEQYF

length: 15
J: TRBJ1-5
size: .
D: TRBD1
V: TRBV4-1
DNA: TGCGCCAGCAGCCAAACGGGACAGAGCAATCAGCCCCAGCATTTT
CDR3: CASSQTGQSNQPQHF

length: 20
J: TRBJ2-1
size: .
D: TRBD2
V: TRBV5-4
DNA: TGTGCCAGCAGCTTGGAGGGGCCGGCTAGCGGGGTTCCGTTTGGCAATGAGCAGTTCTTC
CDR3: CASSLEGPASGVPFGNEQFF

length: 14
J: TRBJ2-3
size: .
D: TRBD1
V: TRBV6-5
DNA: TGTGCCAGCAGCCCCCGGACAGGGGGAGATACGCAGTATTTT
CDR3: CASSPRTGGDTQYF

length: 13
J: TRBJ2-3
size: .
D: .
V: TRBV7-9
DNA: TGTGCCAGCAGCTTATCGGGAACGGATACGCAGTATTTT
CDR3: CASSLSGTDTQYF

length: 14
J: TRBJ2-1
size: .
D: .
V: TRBV9
DNA: TGTGCCAGCAGCGTAGGGGGAGAGCGCAATGAGCAGTTCTTC
CDR3: CASSVGGERNEQFF

length: 13
J: TRBJ2-5
size: .
D: .
V: TRBV11-2
DNA: TGTGCCAGCAGCGCGGTGAAGCAAGAGACCCAGTACTTC
CDR3: CASSAVKQETQYF

length: 15
J: TRBJ1-2
size: .
D: .
V: TRBV4-1
DNA: TGCGCCAGCAGCCAAGGTACGACTGAACTCTATGGCTACACCTTC
CDR3: CASSQGTTELYGYTF

length: 19
J: TRBJ1-2
size: .
D: TRBD1
V: TRBV28
DNA: TGTGCCAGCAAAGATGTGGGACAGGGGAACTTACTGACTAACTATGGCTACACCTTC
CDR3: CASKDVGQGNLLTNYGYTF

length: 14
J: TRBJ1-4
size: .
D: .
V: TRBV19
DNA: TGTGCCAGTAGTTACTCCGGGGGGGCTGAAAAACTGTTTTTT
CDR3: CASSYSGGAEKLFF

length: 17
J: TRBJ2-3
size: .
D: TRBD2
V: TRBV2
DNA: TGTGCCAGCACCAAACTAGCGGGAGGGCCGCCCGGGGATACGCAGTATTTT
CDR3: CASTKLAGGPPGDTQYF

length: 14
J: TRBJ1-2
size: .
D: .
V: TRBV7-9
DNA: TGTGCCAGCAGCCCACGGGGGGCGGAAGATGGCTACACCTTC
CDR3: CASSPRGAEDGYTF

length: 14
J: TRBJ2-7
size: .
D: TRBD2
V: TRBV10-2
DNA: TGCGCCAGCAGTAGGCTAGCGGGGACCTACGAGCAGTACTTC
CDR3: CASSRLAGTYEQYF

length: 14
J: TRBJ1-6
size: .
D: .
V: TRBV7-2
DNA: TGTGCCAGCAGCTCCCAGTCCTATAATTCACCCCTCCACTTT
CDR3: CASSSQSYNSPLHF

length: 15
J: TRBJ1-4
size: .
D: .
V: TRBV15
DNA: TGTGCCACCAGCAGAGAGGACCGGACATTTGAAAAACTGTTTTTT
CDR3: CATSREDRTFEKLFF

length: 14
J: TRBJ2-1
size: .
D: .
V: TRBV6-1
DNA: TGTGCCAGCAGTGAACTAGCATCCTACAATGAGCAGTTCTTC
CDR3: CASSELASYNEQFF

length: 14
J: TRBJ2-7
size: .
D: TRBD1
V: TRBV5-4
DNA: TGTGCCAGCAGCAGACAGGGGGGGGACTACGAGCAGTACTTC
CDR3: CASSRQGGDYEQYF

length: 16
J: TRBJ2-7
size: .
D: .
V: TRBV21-1
DNA: TGTGCCAGCAGCAGTCCAGGGTGCGATCCAACCTACGAGCAGTACTTC
CDR3: CASSSPGCDPTYEQYF

length: 13
J: TRBJ1-3
size: .
D: .
V: TRBV6-6
DNA: TGTGCCAGCAGTATGGACACTGGAAACACCATATATTTT
CDR3: CASSMDTGNTIYF

length: 15
J: TRBJ2-7
size: .
D: TRBD1
V: TRBV28
DNA: TGTGCCAGCAGCCTGAGACGGGACAGGAACTACGAGCAGTACTTC
CDR3: CASSLRRDRNYEQYF

length: 13
J: TRBJ2-1
size: .
D: .
V: TRBV27
DNA: TGTGCCAGCAGTTGGTTAATCTCCGGTGAGCAGTTCTTC
CDR3: CASSWLISGEQFF

length: 13
J: TRBJ2-1
size: once
D: TRBD1
V: TRBV2
DNA: TGTGCCAGGACGGGACAGGGGCTGGATGAGCAGTTCTTC
CDR3: CARTGQGLDEQFF

length: 17
J: TRBJ2-5
size: .
D: TRBD2
V: TRBV11-2
DNA: TGTGCCAGCAGCTTAGTTGGGACTAGCGGAGATGGAGAGACCCAGTACTTC
CDR3: CASSLVGTSGDGETQYF

length: 11
J: TRBJ2-2
size: .
D: .
V: TRBV2
DNA: TGTGCCAGCAGCTACGCCGGGGAGCTGTTTTTT
CDR3: CASSYAGELFF

length: 18
J: TRBJ2-7
size: .
D: TRBD2
V: TRBV15
DNA: TGTGCCACCAGCAGAGATCCTCCGACTAGCGGTAGCTCCTACGAGCAGTACTTC
CDR3: CATSRDPPTSGSSYEQYF

length: 15
J: TRBJ2-7
size: .
D: .
V: TRBV5-1
DNA: TGCGCCAGCAGCTTGGGGCTAGCAGTTACCTACGAGCAGTACTTC
CDR3: CASSLGLAVTYEQYF

length: 14
J: TRBJ2-1
size: .
D: TRBD2
V: TRBV5-4
DNA: TGTGCCAGCAGCTTGGAAAAAGCGGGAAGGGTCGAGTTCTTC
CDR3: CASSLEKAGRVEFF

length: 13
J: TRBJ1-4
size: .
D: .
V: TRBV2
DNA: TGTGCCACCTCCGGCAAAGAGGGTGAAAAACTGTTTTTT
CDR3: CATSGKEGEKLFF

length: 13
J: TRBJ1-1
size: .
D: .
V: TRBV9
DNA: TGTGCCAGCAGCGTAGAAGGGGGAACTGAAGCTTTCTTT
CDR3: CASSVEGGTEAFF

length: 14
J: TRBJ2-3
size: .
D: .
V: TRBV10-3
DNA: TGTGCCATCAGTGGATTAGGGGCGACAGATACGCAGTATTTT
CDR3: CAISGLGATDTQYF

length: 15
J: TRBJ2-3
size: .
D: TRBD2
V: TRBV5-1
DNA: TGCGCCAGCAGCTTGGGACTAGCGTCCACAGATACGCAGTATTTT
CDR3: CASSLGLASTDTQYF

length: 15
J: TRBJ2-3
size: once
D: TRBD1
V: TRBV6-5
DNA: TGTGCCAGCAGCTCCCCGACAGGGGAAACAGATACGCAGTATTTT
CDR3: CASSSPTGETDTQYF

length: 16
J: TRBJ2-1
size: .
D: TRBD2
V: TRBV5-4
DNA: TGTGCCAGCAGCCCCCCCCCGGGACTAGCAGGGAATGAGCAGTTCTTC
CDR3: CASSPPPGLAGNEQFF

length: 15
J: TRBJ1-1
size: .
D: TRBD1
V: TRBV7-2
DNA: TGTGCCAGCAGTCGAATAGGACAGGGAAACACTGAAGCTTTCTTT
CDR3: CASSRIGQGNTEAFF

length: 14
J: TRBJ2-3
size: .
D: TRBD2
V: TRBV5-4
DNA: TGTGCCAGCAACCCAAGGGAGGGGCCAGATACGCAGTATTTT
CDR3: CASNPREGPDTQYF

length: 13
J: TRBJ2-1
size: .
D: .
V: TRBV18
DNA: TGTGCCAGCTTACGTAGCGTTCACAATGAGCAGTTCTTC
CDR3: CASLRSVHNEQFF

length: 12
J: TRBJ1-4
size: .
D: TRBD1
V: TRBV29-1
DNA: TGCAGCGCCGGGACAGCTAATGAAAAACTGTTTTTT
CDR3: CSAGTANEKLFF

length: 16
J: TRBJ2-3
size: .
D: TRBD2
V: TRBV5-4
DNA: TGTGCCAGCAGCGCCCCGGCTAGCGGACGCTCAGATACGCAGTATTTT
CDR3: CASSAPASGRSDTQYF

length: 13
J: TRBJ2-1
size: .
D: .
V: TRBV18
DNA: TGTGCCAGCTCACCATCACCAGGAAATGAGCAGTTCTTC
CDR3: CASSPSPGNEQFF

length: 15
J: TRBJ2-7
size: .
D: TRBD1
V: TRBV5-1
DNA: TGCGCCAGCAGCTTGTTACAGGGGATGACCTACGAGCAGTACTTC
CDR3: CASSLLQGMTYEQYF

length: 14
J: TRBJ2-5
size: .
D: TRBD1
V: TRBV6-1
DNA: TGTGCCAGCAATAGGGGGACAGCCCAAGAGACCCAGTACTTC
CDR3: CASNRGTAQETQYF

length: 16
J: TRBJ2-3
size: once
D: TRBD1
V: TRBV7-9
DNA: TGTGCCAGCAGCTTAGGACAGGGAAGAACCGCAGATACGCAGTATTTT
CDR3: CASSLGQGRTADTQYF

length: 14
J: TRBJ2-7
size: .
D: TRBD2
V: TRBV2
DNA: TGTGCCAGCAGGCTAGGACTAGCGGAGTACGAGCAGTACTTC
CDR3: CASRLGLAEYEQYF

length: 15
J: TRBJ2-2
size: .
D: .
V: TRBV5-6
DNA: TGTGCCAGCAGCTTATGGGGACAAGGGAGCGGGGAGCTGTTTTTT
CDR3: CASSLWGQGSGELFF

length: 15
J: TRBJ1-4
size: once
D: TRBD1
V: TRBV6-5
DNA: TGTGCCAGCAGTCGTTGGACAGGGACAAATGAAAAACTGTTTTTT
CDR3: CASSRWTGTNEKLFF

length: 13
J: TRBJ2-5
size: .
D: .
V: TRBV9
DNA: TGTGCCAGCAGCACGCGGGACTCGGAGACCCAGTACTTC
CDR3: CASSTRDSETQYF

length: 16
J: TRBJ2-3
size: .
D: TRBD1
V: TRBV9
DNA: TGTGCCAGCAGCGTACCCGGGACAGGGGTTTGGGATACGCAGTATTTT
CDR3: CASSVPGTGVWDTQYF

length: 15
J: TRBJ1-1
size: .
D: .
V: TRBV7-9
DNA: TGTGCCAGCAGCTTAGTCAGGCTTTTGGACACTGAAGCTTTCTTT
CDR3: CASSLVRLLDTEAFF

length: 12
J: TRBJ1-4
size: .
D: .
V: TRBV5-1
DNA: TGCGCCAGCAGGGAGGCTAATGAAAAACTGTTTTTT
CDR3: CASREANEKLFF

length: 14
J: TRBJ2-1
size: few
D: .
V: TRBV7-6
DNA: TGTGCCAGCAGCCGACAGGCTGTCGGTGGTGAGCAGTTCTTC
CDR3: CASSRQAVGGEQFF

length: 15
J: TRBJ2-1
size: .
D: TRBD2
V: TRBV4-1
DNA: TGCGCCAGCAGCCAAGGACTAGCGGGAGAGAATGAGCAGTTCTTC
CDR3: CASSQGLAGENEQFF

length: 14
J: TRBJ2-3
size: .
D: TRBD2
V: TRBV5-1
DNA: TGCGCCAGCAAGGCGGGAGCTAGCACAGATACGCAGTATTTT
CDR3: CASKAGASTDTQYF

length: 15
J: TRBJ2-3
size: .
D: TRBD1
V: TRBV5-5
DNA: TGTGCCAGCAGCGATAGGGGGCAAGGCAGAGATACGCAGTATTTT
CDR3: CASSDRGQGRDTQYF